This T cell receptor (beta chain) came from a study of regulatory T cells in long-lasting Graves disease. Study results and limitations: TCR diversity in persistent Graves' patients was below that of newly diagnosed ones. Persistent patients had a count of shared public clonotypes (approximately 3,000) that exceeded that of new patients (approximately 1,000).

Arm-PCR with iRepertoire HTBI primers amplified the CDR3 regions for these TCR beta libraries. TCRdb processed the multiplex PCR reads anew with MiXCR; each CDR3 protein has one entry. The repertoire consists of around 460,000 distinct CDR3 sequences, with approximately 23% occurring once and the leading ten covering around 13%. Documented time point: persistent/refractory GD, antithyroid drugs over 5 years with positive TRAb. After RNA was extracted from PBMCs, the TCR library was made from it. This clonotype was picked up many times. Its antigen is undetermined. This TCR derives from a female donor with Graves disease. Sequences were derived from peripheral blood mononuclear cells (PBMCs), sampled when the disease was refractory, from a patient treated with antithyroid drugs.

The CDR3 nucleotides are TGTGCCAGCAGCTTGTTGCGGGGGGGCCTGGACATTCAGTACTTC. Amino acid sequence: CASSLLRGGLDIQYF. V and J are TRBV11-2 and TRBJ2-4, with 9 bases lining up with TRBD2. Trimming took 3 bases from V and 8 from J; bases not matched to a gene: 8. The CDR3 is 15 residues long. Germline CDR1 SGHAT, CDR2 FQNNGV.